A single sample gave rise to the 24 T cell receptor beta chains below, sequenced in a study of blood T cells in healthy people across ages (dated by TCRdb to between 2014 and 2017). Libraries were built with 5' RACE. Sequencing used an Illumina HiSeq 2500. A second PCR of about 6 to 11 cycles was performed with a sample-barcoded 5' primer and a J-beta primer mix. TCRdb handled the public reads itself, with Q25 trimming in fastp and clone calling in MiXCR, and kept productive beta chains. Each entry merges the rows of one CDR3 protein and shows their most common DNA and genes. The sample data list 380,000 or so distinct CDR3 sequences, and about half of these were observed just once. The ten largest clones take up 51% of the sample. The specimen was blood. The source is a man between 60 and 75 years old in good health.

The chain links TRBV5-1 to TRBJ2-1, with D perhaps TRBD1 (5 bases). V was shortened by 4 bases and J by 12 bases, with 17 bases between the two germline ends. The CDR3 sequence is 13 residues long. CDR1 and CDR2 from the germline V gene are SGHRS and YFSETQ. The CDR3 bases are TGCGCCAGCAGCGCGCGTGGGGCGCAGGGGCAGTTCTTC. Its protein product is CASSARGAQGQFF.

This clonotype has a count of ten or more. The chain combines TRBV7-2 with TRBJ2-3; D not certain. The germline gives CDR1 SGHTA, CDR2 FQGNSA. The CDR3 consists of 13 residues. Trimming shortened V by 5 bases and J by 6 bases, and 12 bases separated the two germline ends. The CDR3, as DNA: TGTGCCAGCAGCCGGGTCGAGGCGGATACGCAGTATTTT. Translating gives CASSRVEADTQYF.

This clonotype was observed at least ten times. The chain links TRBV29-1 to TRBJ2-5, with 12 bases aligning to TRBD1. V was clipped by 4 bases and J by 5 bases; unmatched bases: 11. CDR1 and CDR2 (germline): SQVTM, ANQGSEA. This CDR3 spans 16 amino acids. The DNA of the CDR3 is TGCAGCGTTGCCTTCGCGGGGACAGGGGGCAGGGAGACCCAGTACTTC. Translation: CSVAFAGTGGRETQYF.

This chain links TRBV7-9 with TRBJ2-5; weak D call: TRBD1 (6 bases). The ends were cut back, 5 bases at V and 4 bases at J, with 14 bases in the middle. The V gene's germline CDR1 is SEHNR and CDR2 FQNEAQ (reference sequence). The CDR3 has 14 residues. The CDR3 reads CASSRLRGGETQYF. CDR3 nucleotides: TGTGCCAGCAGCCGTCTAAGAGGGGGAGAGACCCAGTACTTC.

In this sample, this clonotype turned up a few times. In nucleotides, the CDR3 is TGTGCCAGCTGGGGACATTCGACGCAAGAGACCCAGTACTTC. This sequence encodes CASWGHSTQETQYF. This chain uses TRBV28 with TRBJ2-5; possible D gene TRBD1, 6 bases. V shed 8 bases and J shed 2 bases, with 15 bases lying between them. The CDR3 contains 14 residues. Germline values: CDR1 MDHEN, CDR2 SYDVKM. Based on the CDR3 plus reference TRBV28 and TRBJ2-5, the full variable domain is DVKVTQSSRYLVKRTGEKVFLECVQDMDHENMFWYRQDPGLGLRLIYFSYDVKMKEKGDIPEGYSVSREKKERFSLILESASTNQTSMYLCASWGHSTQETQYFGPGTRLLVL.

This sequence joins TRBV20-1 and TRBJ1-6; unclear D gene. Per the germline V gene, CDR1 is DFQATT and CDR2 is SNEGSKA (reference sequence). V shed 5 bases and J shed 13 bases, with 15 bases lying between them. The CDR3 length is 12 residues. The CDR3 here is CSAPAASRPLHF. The CDR3 DNA follows: TGCAGTGCTCCAGCCGCCTCTCGCCCCCTCCACTTT.

This clonotype showed up many times. CDR3 sequence reads: CASSLGQGALYEQYF. The DNA of the CDR3 is TGTGCCAGCAGCTTGGGACAGGGGGCGCTTTACGAGCAGTACTTC. This sequence joins TRBV11-2 and TRBJ2-7, with TRBD1 matching over 12 bases. Germline V gene lookup returns CDR1 SGHAT and CDR2 FQNNGV. Trimming at V came to 3 bases and at J to 4 bases, leaving 4 bases not matched to a gene. This CDR3 contains 15 residues.

The V and J genes are TRBV28 and TRBJ2-5; no reliable D call. Germline V gene sequence: CDR1 MDHEN, CDR2 SYDVKM. There are 12 residues in the CDR3. The V end was cut by 4 bases, the J end by 5 bases, with 8 bases between. The CDR3 is CASSSAAETQYF. CDR3 coding DNA: TGTGCCAGCAGTTCCGCGGCCGAGACCCAGTACTTC.

The genes are TRBV10-3 and TRBJ2-1; D is ambiguous. The J call is uncertain, as TRBJ2-7 better fits the DNA end. The CDR3 runs to 13 residues. Germline V gene data show CDR1 as ENHRY and CDR2 as SYGVKD. The CDR3 loop is CAIRWSSYNEQYF. The DNA of the CDR3 is TGTGCCATCCGGTGGAGCTCCTACAATGAGCAGTACTTC.

This clonotype was seen a few times. The CDR3 here is CASSPGGVKTEAFF. Written as DNA, the CDR3 is TGTGCCAGCTCTCCGGGGGGGGTTAAGACTGAAGCTTTCTTT. The J gene is TRBJ1-1, the V gene TRBV28; the D gene is possibly TRBD1 (5 bases). Germline-derived CDR1 and CDR2 are MDHEN and SYDVKM. V lost 8 bases and J lost 5, with 18 bases in between. The CDR3 is 14 residues long.

The V gene is TRBV11-2, the J gene TRBJ2-7, with D maybe TRBD1 (7 bases). The CDR3 length is 14 residues. Trimming removed 5 bases at V and 4 bases at J, with 15 bases between. Germline CDR1 reads SGHAT; CDR2 reads FQNNGV. CDR3 amino acids: CASSRGDSSYEQYF. In nucleotides, the CDR3 is TGTGCCAGCAGCAGGGGGGACAGTAGTTACGAGCAGTACTTC.

Comments on this clonotype: A read error may explain this, as a much larger clone is one base away. CDR3 in DNA: TGTGCCATCCGGGGGAGCTCCTACAATGAGCAGTTCTTC. Translated: CAIRGSSYNEQFF. J is TRBJ2-1 and V is TRBV10-3; D is perhaps TRBD2 (6 bases). Trimming shortened V by 8 bases and J by 0 bases, and 8 bases separated the two germline ends. The CDR3 sequence is 13 residues long. CDR1 is ENHRY, CDR2 SYGVKD, per germline.

The rearrangement joins TRBV7-6 to TRBJ1-6; no clear D gene. Germline loops: CDR1 SGHVS, CDR2 FNYEAQ. The CDR3 covers 17 residues. V lost 1 base and J lost 4, with 14 bases in between. CDR3 nucleotide sequence: TGTGCCAGCAGCTTAGAACCCTCCGGACGGTATAATTCACCCCTCCACTTT. Its translation: CASSLEPSGRYNSPLHF.

V gene TRBV20-1 combines with J gene TRBJ2-6; 10 bases fit TRBD1. CDR3 length: 19 residues. The J segment lost 0 bases and the V segment lost 5 bases, leaving 13 bases of the junction unmatched. CDR1 and CDR2 (germline): DFQATT, SNEGSKA (reference sequence). The CDR3 protein is CSAGGQGVDPLSGANVLTF. DNA of the CDR3: TGCAGTGCTGGAGGACAGGGGGTCGACCCTCTCTCTGGGGCCAACGTCCTGACTTTC.

This chain joins TRBV30 and TRBJ2-4; the D gene is possibly TRBD2 (5 bases). The J call could be wrong; TRBJ2-7 is a better fit for the DNA end. The germline V gene has CDR1 GTSNPN and CDR2 SVGIG (reference sequence). The CDR3 is 13 amino acids. CDR3 in amino acids: CAWSAGLTYEQYF. In DNA form, the CDR3 reads TGTGCCTGGAGTGCCGGACTTACCTACGAGCAGTACTTC.

Ten or more counts support this clonotype. The chain combines TRBV27 with TRBJ1-6; 8 bases map to TRBD1. The CDR3 is 18 amino acids. Germline V gene sequence: CDR1 MNHEY, CDR2 SMNVEV (reference sequence). The V segment lost 4 bases and the J segment 7 bases; nucleotides outside the gene matches: 15. The CDR3 is CASSSGRTGKIGNSPLHF. CDR3 coding DNA: TGTGCCAGCAGTTCGGGGAGGACAGGGAAGATTGGGAATTCACCCCTCCACTTT.

This clonotype showed up many times. The gene calls are TRBV6-5 and TRBJ2-4; D ambiguous. This CDR3 has 12 amino acids. Trimming removed 8 bases from V and 3 bases from J, with 8 bases in between. From germline, CDR1 is MNHEY and CDR2 SVGAGI. The CDR3 DNA reads TGTGCCAGCGGGGTGAGCAAAAACATTCAGTACTTC. The encoded protein is CASGVSKNIQYF.

This chain joins TRBV9 and TRBJ2-3; 11 positions agree with TRBD2. CDR1 is SGDLS and CDR2 is YYNGEE in the germline V gene. The J segment lost 5 bases and the V segment lost 4 bases, leaving 6 bases of the junction unmatched. The CDR3 is made up of 15 amino acids. As DNA, the CDR3 is TGTGCCAGCAGCTTCCGACTAGCGGGGAGAGATACGCAGTATTTT. Translating it yields CASSFRLAGRDTQYF.

This clonotype was detected only a few times. This chain links TRBV20-1 with TRBJ2-5; D may correspond to TRBD1 or TRBD2 (5 bases each). Trimming removed 6 bases at V and 2 bases at J, with 10 bases between. From germline, CDR1 is DFQATT and CDR2 SNEGSKA (reference sequence). This CDR3 has 12 amino acids. This CDR3 is CSAGPLQETQYF. DNA for the CDR3: TGCAGTGCGGGACCCCTACAAGAGACCCAGTACTTC.

The chain recombines TRBV20-1 with TRBJ1-2; 10 positions match TRBD1. The CDR3 loop spans 14 amino acids. V lost 6 bases and J lost 8; bases outside the gene matches: 12. Germline values: CDR1 DFQATT, CDR2 SNEGSKA (reference sequence). The CDR3: CSAVRDRGRQGYTF. Written as DNA, the CDR3 is TGCAGTGCGGTCCGGGACAGGGGTCGGCAGGGCTACACCTTC.

The chain is built from TRBV20-1 and TRBJ2-3; 9 nucleotides match TRBD2. Germline V CDR1 and CDR2: DFQATT, SNEGSKA (reference sequence). Losses at the gene ends were 3 bases for V and 0 bases for J; bases not matched to a gene: 7. This CDR3 is 16 amino acids long. The CDR3 nucleotides are TGCAGTGCTAGCGGTTTTAGCGGGAGTAGCACAGATACGCAGTATTTT. It yields the protein CSASGFSGSSTDTQYF.

J is TRBJ2-5 and V is TRBV5-1, with D maybe TRBD1 (5 bases). The germline V and J ends were trimmed by 4 bases and 1 base, with 14 bases remaining between them. This CDR3 spans 15 amino acids. Germline CDR1 SGHRS, CDR2 YFSETQ. For the CDR3, the DNA is TGCGCCAGCAGCGGGGCCAGGTCGGCCCAAGAGACCCAGTACTTC. It encodes CASSGARSAQETQYF.

The gene calls are TRBV27 and TRBJ2-1; D is unclear. V was shortened by 11 bases and J by 3 bases, with 17 bases between the two germline ends. CDR3 size: 14 residues. Germline assignment: CDR1 MNHEY and CDR2 SMNVEV (reference sequence). The CDR3 reads CARHYPGCYNEQFF. The CDR3 DNA sequence: TGTGCCCGACACTACCCAGGCTGCTACAATGAGCAGTTCTTC.

This clonotype was detected only a few times. CDR3 region: CASSPSRISTDTQYF. CDR3 coding DNA: TGTGCCAGCAGCCCATCAAGGATCAGCACAGATACGCAGTATTTT. The chain recombines TRBV13 with TRBJ2-3; no clear D gene. The CDR3 extends over 15 amino acids. CDR1 PRHDT and CDR2 FYEKMQ come from the germline V gene (reference sequence). The ends were cut back, 5 bases at V and 0 bases at J, with 12 bases in the middle.